Below are 21 T cell receptor beta chains sequenced from a single sample in a study of blood T cell repertoires in COVID-19. Libraries were prepared by immunoSEQ multiplex PCR; TCRdb keeps only in-frame clonotypes and omits some of them. The top ten hold around 13% of the sample, which has about 200,000 clones, approximately 82% seen once. What was sequenced was peripheral blood. These receptor sequences come from a human donor in a cohort sampled during active COVID-19.

The rearrangement uses TRBV6-5 and TRBJ2-7; TRBD1 agrees at 8 bases. The CDR3 contains 13 residues. CDR1 MNHEY and CDR2 SVGAGI come from the germline V gene. V was pared by 8 bases and J by 1 base, with 4 bases of the junction left unmatched. CDR3 region: CASVRGPSYEQYF. In DNA form, the CDR3 reads TGTGCCAGCGTCAGGGGGCCATCCTACGAGCAGTACTTC.

V usage is TRBV24-1 and J usage is TRBJ2-7, with TRBD1 identical over 11 bases. CDR3 size: 15 residues. With 2 bases clipped from V and 3 bases from J, the junction kept 2 bases outside the gene matches. Per germline, CDR1 KGHDR and CDR2 SFDVKD. CDR3 amino acids: CATSDSGQGVYEQYF. The CDR3, as DNA: TGTGCCACCAGTGATTCGGGACAGGGGGTCTACGAGCAGTACTTC.

The chain joins TRBV5-1 to TRBJ2-1, with D hard to call. The V end was cut by 2 bases, the J end by 4 bases, with 10 bases between. Germline-derived CDR1 and CDR2 are SGHRS and YFSETQ. This CDR3 contains 14 residues. Here the CDR3 reads CASSLPDTYNEQFF. Here the CDR3 DNA reads TGCGCCAGCAGCTTACCCGACACGTACAATGAGCAGTTCTTC.

V and J are TRBV7-9 and TRBJ2-1, with TRBD2 matching 10 bases. In germline, CDR1 is SEHNR, CDR2 FQNEAQ (reference sequence). The CDR3 spans 15 residues. With 3 bases clipped from V and 7 bases from J, the junction kept 6 bases outside the gene matches. This CDR3 is CASSLERAGGNEQFF. DNA for the CDR3: TGTGCCAGCAGCTTGGAGAGAGCGGGAGGGAATGAGCAGTTCTTC.

This clone is a singleton in its sample. The rearrangement links TRBV3-1 (or the pseudogene TRBV3-2) to TRBJ2-1, with 8 bases aligning to TRBD2. The CDR3 sequence is 20 residues long. Germline V gives CDR1 LGHDT, CDR2 YNNKEL (reference sequence). Trimming at V came to 1 base and at J to 4 bases, leaving 18 bases not matched to a gene. The CDR3 protein is CASSQVSRLLLLAAYNEQFF. Written as DNA, the CDR3 is TGTGCCAGCAGCCAAGTCTCTCGTCTATTGTTACTAGCGGCGTACAATGAGCAGTTCTTC.

This clone was detected once. The V and J genes are TRBV9 and TRBJ2-1, with 9 nucleotides matching TRBD2. CDR3 length equals 16 residues. Germline CDR1 is SGDLS and CDR2 is YYNGEE. V gave up 2 bases and J gave up 2 bases; unmatched junction bases: 5. The CDR3 spells CASSVLSGSTYNEQFF. CDR3 nucleotides: TGTGCCAGCAGCGTCCTTAGCGGGAGTACCTACAATGAGCAGTTCTTC.

This chain uses TRBV7-9 with TRBJ2-6; TRBD1 matches 10 bases. This CDR3 is 16 amino acids long. Germline CDR1 reads SEHNR; CDR2 reads FQNEAQ (reference sequence). J gave up 2 bases and V 5 bases, and 3 bases lay outside the gene matches. The CDR3 loop reads CASSRGTGAGANVLTF. DNA for the CDR3: TGTGCCAGCAGCCGAGGGACAGGGGCTGGGGCCAACGTCCTGACTTTC.

The chain employs TRBV5-1 and TRBJ2-7, with D perhaps TRBD2 (5 bases). This CDR3 region has 15 residues. From germline, CDR1 is SGHRS and CDR2 YFSETQ. Trimming pared 0 bases from V and 0 bases from J, leaving 10 bases between. Here the CDR3 DNA reads TGCGCCAGCAGCTTGGGTGTGACTACCTCCTACGAGCAGTACTTC. Translating it yields CASSLGVTTSYEQYF.

The chain links TRBV7-9 to TRBJ2-3, with D uncertain. Germline V lookup: CDR1 SEHNR, CDR2 FQNEAQ (reference sequence). The CDR3 has 12 amino acids. V gave up 3 bases and J gave up 8 bases, with 9 bases separating them. The CDR3 DNA is TGTGCCAGCAGCTTCCGATCGGGTACGCAGTATTTT. Its translation is CASSFRSGTQYF.

This clone appeared a single time. A much larger clone differs by one base, so this may be a read error. This sequence joins TRBV27 and TRBJ2-2, with 8 positions matching TRBD2. CDR1 is MNHEY, CDR2 SMNVEV, per germline (reference sequence). The CDR3 length is 18 residues. The CDR3 loop reads CASKGPHTSGGNTGKLFF. The CDR3 DNA sequence: TGTGCCAGCAAGGGGCCCCATACTAGCGGAGGGAACACCGGGAAGCTGTTTTTT.

This clone turned up a few times. The chain has TRBV5-1 and TRBJ2-1; D is perhaps TRBD2 (6 bases). Germline V gives CDR1 SGHRS, CDR2 YFSETQ. V was cut by 0 bases and J by 7 bases, with 11 bases left in between. CDR3 length: 14 amino acids. CDR3: CASSLGGLRNEQFF. The CDR3 region has the DNA TGCGCCAGCAGCTTGGGGGGACTTCGAAATGAGCAGTTCTTC.

V is TRBV18 and J is TRBJ2-3; 12 bases fit TRBD1. Germline trimming cut 1 base from V and 0 bases from J; bases unmatched to any gene: 8. Germline loops: CDR1 KGHSH, CDR2 LQKENI. The CDR3 length is 19 residues. The CDR3 DNA reads TGTGCCAGCTCACCACTTCCGGGACAGGGGGCGAGAAGCACAGATACGCAGTATTTT. Protein: CASSPLPGQGARSTDTQYF.

V gene TRBV11-2 combines with J gene TRBJ1-4, with D unclear. Trimming shortened V by 1 base and J by 3 bases, and 9 bases separated the two germline ends. CDR1 and CDR2 from the germline V gene are SGHAT and FQNNGV. The CDR3 is 15 amino acids. CDR3 DNA sequence: TGTGCCAGCAGCTTAGTGGCAGGATCTAATGAAAAACTGTTTTTT. Encoded protein: CASSLVAGSNEKLFF.

The V gene is TRBV20-1, the J gene TRBJ2-7; 8 bases line up with TRBD1. V was pared by 3 bases and J by 4 bases, with 5 bases of the junction left unmatched. The germline V gene encodes CDR1 DFQATT and CDR2 SNEGSKA (reference sequence). The CDR3 loop spans 13 amino acids. The CDR3 region is CSASRDRSYEQYF. CDR3 in DNA: TGCAGTGCTAGTCGGGACAGGTCTTACGAGCAGTACTTC.

The genes are TRBV27 and TRBJ2-7; 10 bases agree with TRBD2. The trim removed 3 bases at V and 1 base at J, leaving 30 bases unmatched. From germline, CDR1 is MNHEY and CDR2 SMNVEV (reference sequence). CDR3 size: 24 residues. The DNA for the CDR3 is TGTGCCAGCAGTTTCCGGTATTACCGACTGGACGGGCTAGCGGGAGAGAGAGCATCCTACGAGCAGTACTTC. It is translated as CASSFRYYRLDGLAGERASYEQYF.

V and J are TRBV12-3 or TRBV12-4 and TRBJ1-1; D uncertain. This CDR3 has 13 residues. V lost 7 bases and J lost 0, with 9 bases in between. In DNA, the CDR3 is TGTGCCAGCACCCAACAGCTGAACACTGAAGCTTTCTTT. Its translation is CASTQQLNTEAFF.

The V gene is TRBV11-2, the J gene TRBJ2-1, with TRBD1 matching over 8 bases. The CDR3 runs to 16 residues. Trimming took 10 bases from V and 4 from J; bases not matched to a gene: 15. Germline CDR1 SGHAT, CDR2 FQNNGV. The CDR3 here is CATDGLTGTGYNEQFF. The CDR3 DNA sequence: TGTGCCACCGACGGTTTAACCGGGACAGGATACAATGAGCAGTTCTTC.

This clone was observed a single time. The genes are TRBV6-5 and TRBJ1-6, with TRBD1 matching over 8 bases. This CDR3 is built from 14 residues. Looked up from germline, CDR1 is MNHEY and CDR2 is SVGAGI. The junction had 3 bases not matched to a gene; V was cut back by 5 bases and J by 6 bases. The CDR3 sequence is CASSPDRGNSPLHF. The CDR3 DNA is TGTGCCAGCAGTCCCGACAGGGGTAATTCACCCCTCCACTTT.

The chain links TRBV9 to TRBJ2-7; 8 nucleotides line up with TRBD1. Germline CDR1 is SGDLS and CDR2 is YYNGEE. The CDR3 totals 14 residues. With V trimmed by 4 bases and J by 2 bases, 5 bases remained unmatched. DNA of the CDR3: TGTGCCAGCAGCCCAGGGACAGGAGCCTACGAGCAGTACTTC. This sequence encodes CASSPGTGAYEQYF.

The chain joins TRBV4-1 to TRBJ2-1; 13 bases agree with TRBD2. The J segment lost 7 bases and the V segment lost 4 bases, leaving 7 bases of the junction unmatched. Germline loops: CDR1 MGHRA, CDR2 YSYEKL. The CDR3 consists of 16 residues. The CDR3 bases are TGCGCCAGCAGCCCCTTACTAGCGGGAGGGCGTAATGAGCAGTTCTTC. The encoded protein is CASSPLLAGGRNEQFF.

The chain employs TRBV6-1 and TRBJ2-7; the D is unclear. This CDR3 has 13 residues. Trimming shortened V by 2 bases and J by 5 bases, and 10 bases separated the two germline ends. Germline values: CDR1 MNHNS, CDR2 SASEGT. The CDR3 is CASSEIVKNEQYF. The CDR3 DNA is TGTGCCAGCAGTGAAATAGTAAAAAACGAGCAGTACTTC.